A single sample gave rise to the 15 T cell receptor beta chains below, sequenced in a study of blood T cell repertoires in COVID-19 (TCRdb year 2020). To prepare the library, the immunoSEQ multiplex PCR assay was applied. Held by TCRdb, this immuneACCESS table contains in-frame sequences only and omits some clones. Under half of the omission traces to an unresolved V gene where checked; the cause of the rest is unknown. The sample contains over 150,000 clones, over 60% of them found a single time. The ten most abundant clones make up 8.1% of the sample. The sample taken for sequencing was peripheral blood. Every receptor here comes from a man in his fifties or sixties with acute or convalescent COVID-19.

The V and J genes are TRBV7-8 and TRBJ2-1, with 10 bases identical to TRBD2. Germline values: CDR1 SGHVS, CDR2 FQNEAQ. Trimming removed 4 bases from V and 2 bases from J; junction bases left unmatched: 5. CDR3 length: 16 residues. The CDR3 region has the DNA TGTGCCAGCAGCTACCAGCGGGGGGGCGCCTACAATGAGCAGTTCTTC. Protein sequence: CASSYQRGGAYNEQFF.

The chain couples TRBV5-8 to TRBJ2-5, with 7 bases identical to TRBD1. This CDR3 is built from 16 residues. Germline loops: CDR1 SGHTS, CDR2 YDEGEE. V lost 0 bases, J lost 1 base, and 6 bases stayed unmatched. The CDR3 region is CASSLGRGNPQETQYF. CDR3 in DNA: TGTGCCAGCAGCTTGGGCAGGGGGAACCCCCAAGAGACCCAGTACTTC.

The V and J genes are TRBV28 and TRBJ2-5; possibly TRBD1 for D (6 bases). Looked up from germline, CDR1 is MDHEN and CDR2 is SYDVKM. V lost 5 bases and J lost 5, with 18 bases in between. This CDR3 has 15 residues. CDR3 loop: CASSGDTSRWETQYF. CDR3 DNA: TGTGCCAGCAGTGGGGACACTTCCAGGTGGGAGACCCAGTACTTC.

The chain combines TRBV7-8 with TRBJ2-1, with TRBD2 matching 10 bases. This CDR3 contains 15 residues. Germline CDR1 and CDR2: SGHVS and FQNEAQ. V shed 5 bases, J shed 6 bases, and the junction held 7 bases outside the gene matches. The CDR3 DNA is TGTGCCAGCAGCCACAGGACTAGCGGACCCAATGAGCAGTTCTTC. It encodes CASSHRTSGPNEQFF.

As DNA, the CDR3 is TGTGCCAGCAGTCTTCACGGGACAGATGAAGCTTTCTTT. This translates into CASSLHGTDEAFF. This rearrangement joins TRBV3-1 (or the pseudogene TRBV3-2) to TRBJ1-1; 7 bases line up with TRBD1. V gave up 6 bases and J gave up 7 bases; unmatched junction bases: 8. In germline, CDR1 is LGHDT, CDR2 YNNKEL (reference sequence). The length of the CDR3 is 13 residues.

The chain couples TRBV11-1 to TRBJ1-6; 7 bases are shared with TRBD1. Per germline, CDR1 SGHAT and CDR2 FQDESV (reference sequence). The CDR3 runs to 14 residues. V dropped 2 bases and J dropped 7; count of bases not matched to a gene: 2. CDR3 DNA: TGTGCCAGCAGCTTAAGGGGGCAGAATTCACCCCTCCACTTT. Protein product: CASSLRGQNSPLHF. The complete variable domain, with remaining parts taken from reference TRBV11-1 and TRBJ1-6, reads EAEVAQSPRYKITEKSQAVAFWCDPISGHATLYWYRQILGQGPELLVQFQDESVVDDSQLPKDRFSAERLKGVDSTLKIQPAELGDSAMYLCASSLRGQNSPLHFGNGTRLTVT.

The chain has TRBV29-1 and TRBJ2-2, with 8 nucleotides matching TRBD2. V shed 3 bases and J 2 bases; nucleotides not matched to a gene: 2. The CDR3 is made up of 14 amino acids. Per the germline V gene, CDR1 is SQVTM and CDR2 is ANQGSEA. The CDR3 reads CSVDGGGNTGELFF. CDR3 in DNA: TGCAGCGTTGACGGGGGGGGTAACACCGGGGAGCTGTTTTTT.

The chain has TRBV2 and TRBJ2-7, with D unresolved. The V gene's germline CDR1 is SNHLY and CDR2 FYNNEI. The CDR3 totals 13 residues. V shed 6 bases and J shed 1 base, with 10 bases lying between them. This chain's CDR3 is CASSSRISYEQYF. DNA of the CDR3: TGTGCCAGCAGCTCCAGGATATCCTACGAGCAGTACTTC.

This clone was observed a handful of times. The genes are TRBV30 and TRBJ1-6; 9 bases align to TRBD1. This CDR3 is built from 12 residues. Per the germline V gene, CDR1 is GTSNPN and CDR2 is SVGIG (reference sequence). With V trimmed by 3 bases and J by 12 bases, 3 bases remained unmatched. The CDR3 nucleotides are TGTGCCTGGAGGGGGACAGGGCAACCCCTCCACTTT. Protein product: CAWRGTGQPLHF. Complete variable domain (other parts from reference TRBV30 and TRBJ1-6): SQTIHQWPATLVQPVGSPLSLECTVEGTSNPNLYWYRQAAGRGLQLLFYSVGIGQISSEVPQNLSASRPQDRQFILSSKKLLLSDSGFYLCAWRGTGQPLHFGNGTRLTVT.

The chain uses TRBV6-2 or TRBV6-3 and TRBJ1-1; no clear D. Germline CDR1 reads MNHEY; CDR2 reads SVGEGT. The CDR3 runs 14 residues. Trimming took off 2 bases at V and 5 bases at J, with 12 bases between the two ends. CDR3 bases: TGTGCCAGCAGTTACGGGAGGAAGGGTACTGAAGCTTTCTTT. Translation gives CASSYGRKGTEAFF.

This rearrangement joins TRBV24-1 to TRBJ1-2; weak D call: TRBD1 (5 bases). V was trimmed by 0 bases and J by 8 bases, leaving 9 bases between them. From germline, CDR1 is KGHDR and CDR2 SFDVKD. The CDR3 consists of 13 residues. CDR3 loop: CATSDLRQLGYTF. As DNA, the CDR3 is TGTGCCACCAGTGATTTGCGACAGTTAGGCTACACCTTC.

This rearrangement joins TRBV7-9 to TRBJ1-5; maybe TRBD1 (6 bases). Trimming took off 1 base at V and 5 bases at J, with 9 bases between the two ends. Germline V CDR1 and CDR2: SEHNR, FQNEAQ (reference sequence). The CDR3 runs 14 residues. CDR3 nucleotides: TGTGCCAGCAGCTTAGGGACAGCTCATCAGCCCCAGCATTTT. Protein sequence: CASSLGTAHQPQHF.

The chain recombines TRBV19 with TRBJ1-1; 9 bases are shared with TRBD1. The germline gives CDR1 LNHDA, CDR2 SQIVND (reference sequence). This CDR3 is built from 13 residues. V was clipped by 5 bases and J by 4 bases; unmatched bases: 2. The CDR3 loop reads CASSPQGATEAFF. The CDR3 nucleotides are TGTGCCAGTAGTCCACAGGGGGCCACTGAAGCTTTCTTT.

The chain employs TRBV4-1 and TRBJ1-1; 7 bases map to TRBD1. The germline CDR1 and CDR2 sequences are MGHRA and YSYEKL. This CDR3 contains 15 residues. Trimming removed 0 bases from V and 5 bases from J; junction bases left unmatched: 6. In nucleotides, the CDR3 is TGCGCCAGCAGCCAAGACGACAGGGAGTCGACTGAAGCTTTCTTT. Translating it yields CASSQDDRESTEAFF.

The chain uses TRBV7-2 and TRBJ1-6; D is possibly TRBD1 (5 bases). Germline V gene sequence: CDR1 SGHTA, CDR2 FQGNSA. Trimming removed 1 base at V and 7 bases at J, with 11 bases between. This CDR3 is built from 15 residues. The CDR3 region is CASSLGQGNNSPLHF. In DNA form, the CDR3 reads TGTGCCAGCAGCTTAGGCCAGGGAAACAATTCACCCCTCCACTTT.